This T cell receptor (beta chain) was sequenced during a study of blood T cell repertoires in COVID-19. Whole-study context: Donors in the United States, Italy and Spain gave samples during acute or convalescent COVID-19. T cells, B-cell-depleted T cells, or PBMCs supplied cDNA or gDNA.

This clone has more than one count but fewer than ten. As originally analysed: Amplifying reference gene primers gave estimates of nucleated cell counts. This table comes from immunoSEQ multiplex PCR, and its TCRdb copy is limited to in-frame clones, with some not included. The V and J calls and clone size were taken over from that table, and D and trimming were inferred from the DNA. The table shows about 210,000 clones, with less than 85% occurring only once. The CDR3 runs 17 residues. Looked up from germline, CDR1 is SGHVS and CDR2 is FNYEAQ. Unmatched junction bases numbered 20, after V lost 5 bases and J lost 11 bases.

V is TRBV7-6 and J is TRBJ1-4; 7 bases agree with TRBD1. Sequencing input: peripheral blood. The receptor was isolated from a woman in her 70s with acute or convalescent COVID-19. Here the CDR3 reads CASSLGGRPGGPGKLFF. The CDR3 DNA reads TGTGCCAGCAGCCTAGGAGGTCGGCCAGGGGGACCCGGGAAACTGTTTTTT.